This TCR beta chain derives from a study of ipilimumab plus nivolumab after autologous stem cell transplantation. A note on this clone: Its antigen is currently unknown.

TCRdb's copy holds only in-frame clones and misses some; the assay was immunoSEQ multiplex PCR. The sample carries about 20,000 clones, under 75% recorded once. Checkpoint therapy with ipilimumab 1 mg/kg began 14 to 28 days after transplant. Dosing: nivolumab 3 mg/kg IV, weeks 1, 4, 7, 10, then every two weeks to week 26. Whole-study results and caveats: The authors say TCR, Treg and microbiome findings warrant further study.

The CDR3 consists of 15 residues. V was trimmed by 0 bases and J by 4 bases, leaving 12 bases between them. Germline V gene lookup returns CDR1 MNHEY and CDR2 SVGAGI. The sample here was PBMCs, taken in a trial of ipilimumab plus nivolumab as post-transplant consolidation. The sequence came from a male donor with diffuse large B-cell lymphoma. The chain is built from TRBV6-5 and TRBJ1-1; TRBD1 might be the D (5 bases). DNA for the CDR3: TGTGCCAGCAGTTACTCCAGCCTCGGGGCCACTGAAGCTTTCTTT. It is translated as CASSYSSLGATEAFF.